This T cell receptor beta chain was recovered during a study of vaccination and CD4 T cells after COVID-19 (dated 2022 in TCRdb). Regarding the research as a whole: Every convalescent patient had a positive nasal swab PCR test for SARS-CoV-2, with mild disease in about nine patients and severe disease in one. Six males and four females were included in the convalescent cohort, with two Hispanic individuals, seven Caucasians, two Asians and one multiracial person represented. Control cultures used a CEFX viral epitope pool as positive control, an HIV-1 Nef peptide pool as negative control, or no peptide. Post-COVID blood samples from convalescent patients were collected a median of about 100 days after diagnosis, with a range of about 35 to 180 days. Each participant got two doses of either the Pfizer-BioNTech BNT162b2 vaccine (n=8) or the Moderna mRNA-1273 vaccine (n=2). The cultures were stimulated with overlapping spike peptide pools from SARS-CoV-2 and from the common cold coronaviruses HCoV-NL63, HCoV-OC43 and HCoV-229E. The time from the second vaccine dose to post-vaccine blood sampling had a median of roughly 77 days and ranged from roughly 13 to 241 days. In roughly nine COVID-19 convalescent patients and 4 infection-naive healthy vaccine recipients, the spike-specific CD4+ TCR repertoire before mRNA vaccination was compared with the repertoire after mRNA vaccination. The investigation overall reported the following: The median count of SARS-CoV-2-reactive clonotypes went up from approximately 22 after infection to a few dozen after vaccination, although the change was not significant. In convalescent patients, a median roughly 86% of post-vaccine SARS-CoV-2-reactive clones were detected only after vaccination, suggesting vaccine-specific priming. Of the vaccine-specific clones found in convalescent patients, nearly all (304 of 307) were mono-reactive for SARS-CoV-2 spike instead of being cross-reactive with common cold coronaviruses. The study included relatively few convalescent patients and did not analyze early timepoints after natural infection.

Read against the paper, the sample's treatment or condition label means: roughly 10-day PBMC culture with coronavirus spike peptide pools or control peptides (ViraFEST assay). To expand antigen-specific T cells with peptide pools and then pick out the expanded clonotypes through TCR sequencing, the study relied on the ViraFEST assay. The positive SARS-CoV-2 PCR tests of the convalescent patients were dated from March to December 2020, before the Alpha, Beta and Delta variants emerged in the United States. Each well held some 2 million PBMCs cultured with 9 to 10 ug/ml peptide pools in IMDM containing around 5% human AB serum and 9 to 10 IU/ml IL-2. Half of the culture medium was replaced with fresh IL-2-containing medium on days 3 and 7. CD4+ T cells were isolated after about 10 days of culture through negative selection using the EasySep CD4+ T cell isolation kit. Ficoll-Paque Plus gradient centrifugation was used to isolate PBMCs from whole blood, and the isolated PBMCs were then either used fresh or cryopreserved at -140C. Each culture condition was generally run in triplicate wells.

With regard to this clonotype: This receptor's antigen is unknown. Base qualities are not provided; no much larger clone lies one nucleotide away.

Preparation of the library involved PCR. DNA from cultured CD4+ T cells was subjected to TCR sequencing with the Oncomine TCR Beta short-read assay at the Johns Hopkins FTIC core. The QIAamp micro DNA kit was used to extract genomic DNA from the cultured CD4+ T cells. Oncomine TCR Beta libraries from cultured CD4+ T cells were pooled with unique dual indexes and sequenced on an Illumina iSeq 100. On the study's bioinformatics: Non-productive sequences were removed, and CDR3s that did not start with C, did not end with F or W, or were shorter than 7 amino acids were discarded. Antigen-specific clonotypes were identified with the MANAFEST web application by comparing peptide-stimulated wells with reference and other culture wells. For a clone to be called positive, the clone needed an FDR below 0.05, an odds ratio above 5, and a productive frequency above 0.1% in at least two of three replicate wells. Clonotypes that were significantly expanded in both SARS-CoV-2 spike wells and at least one common cold coronavirus spike condition were defined as cross-reactive. Using R version 3.6.1, CDR3 homology was evaluated through Levenshtein distances (stringdist) along with unrooted phylogenetic trees (ape). The public reads were quality trimmed at Q25 with fastp and then assembled into clones with MiXCR by TCRdb, keeping productive beta chains. Here each entry gathers all rows of one CDR3 protein and keeps the most common genes and DNA. The V and J calls here are based on TCRdb, not the publication. The sample profile shows some 20,000 distinct CDR3 sequences; 43% of them were found once. About 3.2% of the sample is in the top ten clones.

The CDR3 runs 14 amino acids, cysteine and phenylalanine included. The retained sequence is limited to the CDR3, 42 bases, with the frame set at the first base. Between the V and J ends, shortened by 2 bases and 1 base respectively, the junction contains 12 bases. Sequences GTSNPN (CDR1) and SVGIG (CDR2) are obtained from the germline V gene (reference sequence). The receptor's source is a human donor who had recovered from COVID-19. The chain is assembled from TRBV30 and TRBJ2-7; perhaps TRBD2 is the D gene, with 7 bases matching. The sequences come from CD4+ T cells from blood, cultured in vitro, collected after SARS-CoV-2 vaccination. This receptor carries the CDR3 CAWSLKGGSYEQYF. At the DNA level, the sequence is TGTGCCTGGAGTTTAAAGGGGGGGTCCTACGAGCAGTACTTC.